Listed here is a single TCR beta chain. The CDR3 runs to 15 residues. The germline gives CDR1 MNHEY, CDR2 SVGEGT. With V trimmed by 4 bases and J by 5 bases, 10 bases remained unmatched. This record belongs to a study of blood T cell repertoires in COVID-19. Study-level background: Samples came from the United States, Italy and Spain, spanning acute and convalescent COVID-19. The cDNA or gDNA used as material had been derived from T cells, B-cell-depleted T cells, or PBMCs.

Per the original methods: Reference gene primer amplification in the assay estimated nucleated cell counts. Using immunoSEQ multiplex PCR, the repertoire was profiled, and TCRdb retains in-frame clones only, with some absent. The V and J calls and clone size come from that table; D and trimming were worked out from the DNA. The data show under 250,000 clones, with approximately 82% seen just once and roughly 9.4% held by the top ten. Sequencing input: peripheral blood. The chain uses TRBV6-2 or TRBV6-3 and TRBJ1-2; 7 nucleotides match TRBD1. This TCR was recovered from a man in his forties with active or convalescent COVID-19. The CDR3 sequence: CASSSRQGVWYGYTF. CDR3 nucleotide sequence: TGTGCCAGCAGTTCGCGACAGGGTGTATGGTATGGCTACACCTTC.